A selection of T cell receptor beta chains follows, all from one sample in a study of T-cell memory formation after mild COVID-19. TCRdb recomputed calls from the 5' RACE reads with MiXCR, one row per CDR3 protein. Of about 45,000 distinct CDR3 sequences in the sample, roughly 7.2% are singletons; the top ten hold approximately 1.5%. Specimen: PBMCs or a T cell subset sorted from them (not recorded which). The receptors come from a man between 18 and 35 years old who had mild COVID-19 (a few samples of this study predate the infection). Cell type and time point are not known. The CDR3 runs from the conserved cysteine through the conserved F or W. Fields, in order: V gene, D gene, clone size, CDR3 length, J gene, CDR3 DNA, CDR3 protein. A D gene is named only where the DNA matches it firmly. Rows may omit the clone size; those that give it use once, few, many or a size class.

>TRBV24-1|.|.|15|TRBJ1-2
TGTGCCACCAGTGACCCTGGGAGGGGCCACTATGGCTACACCTTC
CATSDPGRGHYGYTF
>TRBV20-1|TRBD2|few|12|TRBJ2-5
TGCAGTGCTAGCGGGGGGCAAGAGACCCAGTACTTC
CSASGGQETQYF
>TRBV5-1|.|.|13|TRBJ1-1
TGCGCCAGCAGCTTGATGCCCAACACTGAAGCTTTCTTT
CASSLMPNTEAFF
>TRBV7-2|TRBD2|.|15|TRBJ2-3
TGTGCCAGCAGCTTATTCAGCGGGGGGGCAGATACGCAGTATTTT
CASSLFSGGADTQYF
>TRBV5-5|.|few|12|TRBJ1-2
TGTGCCAGCAGCCGAGAGGGGTATGGCTACACCTTC
CASSREGYGYTF
>TRBV11-2|.|few|15|TRBJ2-7
TGTGCCAGTGGATCCGTCAGGGGACGCTCCTACGAGCAGTACTTC
CASGSVRGRSYEQYF
>TRBV27|.|.|12|TRBJ2-7
TGTGCCAGCAGTTTCAAGGGGGACGAGCAGTACTTC
CASSFKGDEQYF
>TRBV2|TRBD2|.|13|TRBJ2-5
TGTGCCAGCAGTAAGAGCGGGGAGGAGACCCAGTACTTC
CASSKSGEETQYF
>TRBV7-8|.|few|16|TRBJ1-1
TGTGCCAGCAGCTTAGTCGGGGGGACCCTTAACACTGAAGCTTTCTTT
CASSLVGGTLNTEAFF
>TRBV7-2|TRBD2|many|17|TRBJ2-3
TGTGCCAGCAGCAGGACTAGCGGGGGACTCTTTGATATTACGCAGTATTTT
CASSRTSGGLFDITQYF
>TRBV7-9|.|.|14|TRBJ2-5
TGTGCCAGCAGCCGCACAGGGCAACAAGAGACCCAGTACTTC
CASSRTGQQETQYF
>TRBV27|TRBD1|.|16|TRBJ1-6
TGTGCCAGCAGTCGACGATCCGGGACAGGGGATTCACCCCTCCACTTT
CASSRRSGTGDSPLHF
>TRBV4-3|.|medium-sized|18|TRBJ2-6
TGCGCCAGCAGCCAAGATCGTGCATTCGGCTCTGGGGCCAACGTCCTGACTTTC
CASSQDRAFGSGANVLTF
>TRBV12-3/TRBV12-4|TRBD1|.|14|TRBJ2-1
TGTGCCAGCAGGGCCGGGACAGGGTACAATGAGCAGTTCTTC
CASRAGTGYNEQFF
>TRBV5-1|.|many|14|TRBJ2-5
TGCGCCAGCAGCCGGGCCGCGGAAGCAGAGACCCAGTACTTC
CASSRAAEAETQYF
>TRBV11-2|.|.|15|TRBJ2-5
TGTGCCAGCAGCCCCGCTAGCAGGGTAGGGGAGACCCAGTACTTC
CASSPASRVGETQYF
>TRBV4-2|TRBD1|.|13|TRBJ2-7
TGTGCCAGCAGCCATGGACAGGGCTACGAGCAGTACTTC
CASSHGQGYEQYF
>TRBV6-6|TRBD1|few|13|TRBJ1-3
TGTGCCAGCAGTTACACAGGGGGGAACACCATATATTTT
CASSYTGGNTIYF
>TRBV28|TRBD1|.|15|TRBJ1-4
TGTGCCAGCACCCTAACCGGGACAGCTAATGAAAAACTGTTTTTT
CASTLTGTANEKLFF
>TRBV7-2|.|.|15|TRBJ2-3
TGTGCCAGCAGCTCAAGGGACCGAAACACAGATACGCAGTATTTT
CASSSRDRNTDTQYF
>TRBV5-1|TRBD2|once|15|TRBJ2-3
TGCGCCAGCAGCTTGGCAGCGGGGGGACCGAGCACGCAGTATTTT
CASSLAAGGPSTQYF
>TRBV5-1|TRBD2|many|14|TRBJ2-2
TGCGCCAGCAGCTCGGGACTAGCCTCCGGGGAGCTGTTTTTT
CASSSGLASGELFF
>TRBV7-2|TRBD1|.|16|TRBJ1-1
TGTGCCAGCAGCCCGGACGTGGGACAGGTGAACACTGAAGCTTTCTTT
CASSPDVGQVNTEAFF
>TRBV29-1|.|.|12|TRBJ1-5
TGCAGCGTTGGAGGCCCGAATCAGCCCCAGCATTTT
CSVGGPNQPQHF
>TRBV6-5|.|many|17|TRBJ2-3
TGTGCCAGCAGCCAAATGGGGCTGGCGATTAGCACAGATACGCAGTATTTT
CASSQMGLAISTDTQYF
>TRBV11-2|.|.|13|TRBJ1-2
TGTGCCAGCAGTCCCACAGGGTCCGCTGGCTACACCTTC
CASSPTGSAGYTF
>TRBV30|TRBD1|many|11|TRBJ2-7
TGTGCCTGGGGGACAGGCTACGAGCAGTACTTC
CAWGTGYEQYF
>TRBV5-1|TRBD2|few|15|TRBJ2-3
TGCGCCAGCAGCTTGACGGTTAGCGGGGCAGATACGCAGTATTTT
CASSLTVSGADTQYF
>TRBV2|.|.|14|TRBJ1-1
TGTGCCAGCGCTCTTCCGGGACGCCTGGTCCGGGCTTTCTTT
CASALPGRLVRAFF
>TRBV12-3/TRBV12-4|.|many|14|TRBJ2-7
TGTGCCAGCAATCAGCAGGGACGCCACTACGAGCAGTACTTC
CASNQQGRHYEQYF
>TRBV6-6|TRBD2|many|15|TRBJ2-2
TGTGCCAGCCGCGGGGGGAGCGCGAACACCGGGGAGCTGTTTTTT
CASRGGSANTGELFF
>TRBV7-2|.|many|13|TRBJ2-7
TGTGCCAGCAGCTTAGCCGCAGGGTATGAGCAGTACTTC
CASSLAAGYEQYF
>TRBV20-1|.|few|15|TRBJ1-6
TGCAGTGCTATCACGGGGAGCTCCTATAATTCACCCCTCCACTTT
CSAITGSSYNSPLHF
>TRBV7-9|.|many|15|TRBJ1-1
TGTGCCAGCAGCTTAGTTGCGGGGCTGAACACTGAAGCTTTCTTT
CASSLVAGLNTEAFF
>TRBV20-1|.|.|15|TRBJ1-5
TGCAGTGCCATGGGCAGGGGATATAGCAATCAGCCCCAGCATTTT
CSAMGRGYSNQPQHF
>TRBV6-5|.|few|14|TRBJ1-5
TGTGCCAGCAGCCGAGCGGTGGGCAATCAGCCCCAGCATTTT
CASSRAVGNQPQHF
>TRBV7-2|.|.|14|TRBJ2-4
TGTGCCAGCAGCCCACACTTAGCCAAAAACATTCAGTACTTC
CASSPHLAKNIQYF
>TRBV4-3|TRBD1|few|15|TRBJ2-1
TGCGCCAGCAGCCCCGGGACAGGGTCCGACAATGAGCAGTTCTTC
CASSPGTGSDNEQFF